This T cell receptor (beta chain) stems from a study of tumor-infiltrating lymphocytes in oesophageal squamous cell carcinoma. The V gene's germline CDR1 is SGHTA and CDR2 FQGNSA. The CDR3 has 14 amino acids. V lost 5 bases and J 5 bases, leaving 15 bases between the germline ends. There are a few counts of this clonotype. TCRdb analysed the PCR reads with MiXCR anew, one entry per CDR3 protein. The data contain around 11,000 distinct CDR3 sequences, around three fifths of them singletons. The sequencing input was esophageal tumor tissue. This chain joins TRBV7-2 and TRBJ2-5; no firm D call. This clonotype originated in a male donor with esophageal squamous cell carcinoma. The CDR3 protein is CASSPGRPPETQYF. The CDR3 DNA sequence: TGTGCCAGCAGCCCTGGACGGCCGCCTGAGACCCAGTACTTC.